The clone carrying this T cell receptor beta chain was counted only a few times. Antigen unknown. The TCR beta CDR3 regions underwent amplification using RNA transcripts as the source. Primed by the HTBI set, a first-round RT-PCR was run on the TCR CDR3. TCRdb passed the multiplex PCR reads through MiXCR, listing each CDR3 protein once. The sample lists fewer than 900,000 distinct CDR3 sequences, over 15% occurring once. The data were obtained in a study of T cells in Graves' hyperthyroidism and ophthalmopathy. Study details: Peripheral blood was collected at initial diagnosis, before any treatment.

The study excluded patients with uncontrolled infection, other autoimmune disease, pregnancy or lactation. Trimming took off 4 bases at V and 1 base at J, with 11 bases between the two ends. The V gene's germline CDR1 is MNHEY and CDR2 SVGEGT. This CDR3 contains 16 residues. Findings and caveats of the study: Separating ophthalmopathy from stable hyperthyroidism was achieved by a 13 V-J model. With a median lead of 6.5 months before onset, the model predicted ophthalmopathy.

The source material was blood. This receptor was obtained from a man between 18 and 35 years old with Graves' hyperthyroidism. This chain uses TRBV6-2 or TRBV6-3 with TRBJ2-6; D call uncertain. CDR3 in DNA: TGTGCCAGCAGTTTCTCTCGACCTTCTGGGGCCAACGTCCTGACTTTC. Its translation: CASSFSRPSGANVLTF.